Listed below are T cell receptor beta chains from one sample, sequenced in a study of regulatory T cells in long-lasting Graves disease. TCRdb redid the calling of the multiplex PCR reads with MiXCR, one entry per CDR3 protein. The sample holds roughly 220,000 distinct CDR3 sequences, around 18% seen once. The sequencing here drew on peripheral blood mononuclear cells (PBMCs), taken at new diagnosis, from a patient treated with antithyroid drugs. These receptors were taken from a female donor with Graves disease. CDR3s include the opening cysteine and the closing phenylalanine or tryptophan. Each record gives: clone size, V gene, D gene, J gene, CDR3 protein, CDR3 DNA. The D gene is left open where the match is weak. Expanded clones are given a class, and other clones once, few, many or no size at all.

few	TRBV9	-	TRBJ1-4	CASSVDPGANEKLFF	TGTGCCAGCAGCGTAGACCCGGGGGCGAATGAAAAACTGTTTTTT
many	TRBV19	-	TRBJ1-5	CASSIAGGRNQPQHF	TGTGCCAGTAGTATAGCCGGGGGCCGCAATCAGCCCCAGCATTTT
many	TRBV10-2	-	TRBJ2-3	CASSGERRTDTQYF	TGCGCCAGCAGTGGGGAGCGCCGCACAGATACGCAGTATTTT
-	TRBV18	TRBD2	TRBJ2-5	CASSPGGGRLSNEQYF	TGTGCCAGCTCACCAGGGGGCGGGAGGCTTTCAAATGAGCAGTACTTC
many	TRBV12-3/TRBV12-4	TRBD2	TRBJ2-7	CASSLGGAGVSEQYF	TGTGCCAGCAGTTTGGGTGGGGCGGGAGTGAGCGAGCAGTACTTC
many	TRBV29-1	-	TRBJ2-1	CSVELRGVEQFF	TGCAGCGTTGAACTGAGAGGGGTTGAGCAGTTCTTC
many	TRBV6-2/TRBV6-3	-	TRBJ2-7	CASSYKVFGGRVGEQYF	TGTGCCAGCAGTTACAAAGTTTTCGGCGGCAGGGTGGGTGAGCAGTACTTC
few	TRBV14	-	TRBJ2-6	CASSFRGLRTGANVLTF	TGTGCCAGCAGCTTTCGGGGCCTTCGTACTGGGGCCAACGTCCTGACTTTC
many	TRBV3-1	-	TRBJ1-2	CASSQRTAGYTF	TGTGCCAGCAGCCAAAGGACAGCTGGCTACACCTTC
many	TRBV28	-	TRBJ1-5	CASSLRPLNQPQHF	TGTGCCAGCAGTTTAAGGCCACTCAATCAGCCCCAGCATTTT
many	TRBV24-1	TRBD2	TRBJ2-3	CATSNPTSSSTDTQYF	TGTGCCACCAGCAACCCGACTAGCTCTAGCACAGATACGCAGTATTTT
many	TRBV20-1	TRBD1	TRBJ2-7	CSARDGLIRTGTYEQYF	TGCAGTGCTAGAGATGGGCTAATTCGGACAGGGACCTACGAGCAGTACTTC
many	TRBV20-1	TRBD2	TRBJ2-5	CSARDGTSGKETQYF	TGCAGTGCTAGAGATGGGACTAGCGGGAAAGAGACCCAGTACTTC
many	TRBV28	-	TRBJ1-5	CASSQGPSIFGNQPQHF	TGTGCCAGCAGTCAGGGGCCCTCGATATTCGGCAATCAGCCCCAGCATTTT
many	TRBV15	TRBD1	TRBJ2-7	CATKDRPSYEQYF	TGTGCCACCAAGGACAGGCCCTCCTACGAGCAGTACTTC
-	TRBV29-1	TRBD1	TRBJ1-1	CSLSAGGAGARTEAFF	TGCAGCTTATCGGCAGGGGGCGCGGGGGCGCGGACTGAAGCTTTCTTT
-	TRBV9	TRBD1	TRBJ2-1	CASSVRTGGGEQFF	TGTGCCAGCAGCGTAAGGACAGGAGGTGGAGAGCAGTTCTTC
-	TRBV3-1	TRBD1	TRBJ1-3	CASSSTDRDTIYF	TGTGCCAGCAGTTCGACAGACAGGGACACCATATATTTT
-	TRBV3-1	TRBD1	TRBJ1-4	CASSHRTGVGEKLFF	TGTGCCAGCAGCCACCGGACAGGGGTGGGCGAAAAACTGTTTTTT
many	TRBV10-1	-	TRBJ2-3	CASSEEFTHTQYF	TGCGCCAGCAGTGAGGAATTTACCCATACGCAGTATTTT
many	TRBV4-2	TRBD2	TRBJ2-3	CASSQDGLAGVDTQYF	TGTGCCAGCAGCCAAGATGGGCTAGCGGGAGTGGATACGCAGTATTTT
many	TRBV6-2/TRBV6-3	-	TRBJ1-3	CASDRPKSSGNTIYF	TGTGCCAGCGACCGACCGAAAAGCTCTGGAAACACCATATATTTT
many	TRBV11-2	TRBD2	TRBJ2-5	CASSKLAGARAETQYF	TGTGCCAGCAGCAAATTAGCGGGAGCCCGAGCGGAGACCCAGTACTTC
-	TRBV6-1	TRBD2	TRBJ2-2	CASSPSGLAGAGAGRGTGELFF	TGTGCCAGCAGTCCCTCGGGACTAGCGGGAGCGGGGGCGGGGCGTGGCACCGGGGAGCTGTTTTTT
many	TRBV20-1	TRBD2	TRBJ2-2	CSARAPSGRDWNTGELFF	TGCAGTGCTAGAGCGCCTAGCGGGAGGGATTGGAACACCGGGGAGCTGTTTTTT
many	TRBV5-1	TRBD2	TRBJ2-5	CASSAAGGLETQYF	TGCGCCAGTTCAGCCGCGGGAGGGTTGGAGACCCAGTACTTC
-	TRBV24-1	-	TRBJ2-5	CATSEPGHLGTQYF	TGTGCCACCAGTGAACCAGGCCATTTGGGGACCCAGTACTTC
many	TRBV7-8	-	TRBJ1-5	CASSREGQQQHF	TGTGCCAGCAGCAGAGAGGGCCAGCAACAGCATTTT
many	TRBV27	TRBD2	TRBJ2-5	CASSRLAGFRRETQYF	TGTGCCAGCAGTAGACTAGCGGGCTTCCGACGGGAGACCCAGTACTTC
many	TRBV27	-	TRBJ2-3	CASSFGGWGGTDTQYF	TGTGCCAGCAGTTTTGGGGGGTGGGGAGGCACAGATACGCAGTATTTT
many	TRBV6-1	-	TRBJ1-1	CASQKGDLRNTEAFF	TGTGCCAGCCAGAAGGGGGACTTGCGGAACACTGAAGCTTTCTTT
many	TRBV7-3	TRBD1	TRBJ1-1	CASSSTGAGTEAFF	TGTGCCAGCAGCTCGACAGGGGCAGGCACTGAAGCTTTCTTT
many	TRBV20-1	-	TRBJ1-3	CSASQDSGNTIYF	TGCAGTGCTAGCCAGGACTCTGGAAACACCATATATTTT
many	TRBV19	TRBD1	TRBJ2-3	CASSPARGQGTDTQYF	TGTGCCAGTAGTCCCGCCCGGGGACAGGGAACAGATACGCAGTATTTT
-	TRBV11-2	-	TRBJ2-1	CASSRREDVYNEQFF	TGTGCCAGCAGTCGGAGGGAGGACGTGTACAATGAGCAGTTCTTC
many	TRBV20-1	TRBD1	TRBJ1-5	CSALTGGYSNQPQHF	TGCAGTGCTTTAACAGGGGGCTATAGCAATCAGCCCCAGCATTTT
-	TRBV9	TRBD2	TRBJ2-7	CASSVEGTSGRTLYEQYF	TGTGCCAGCAGCGTAGAGGGGACTAGCGGGAGGACCCTTTACGAGCAGTACTTC
many	TRBV13	-	TRBJ1-5	CASSRGGNSNQPQHF	TGTGCCAGCAGCAGGGGGGGAAATAGCAATCAGCCCCAGCATTTT
-	TRBV11-2	-	TRBJ2-1	CASSPRMSSYNEQFF	TGTGCCAGCAGCCCACGAATGAGCTCCTACAATGAGCAGTTCTTC
-	TRBV9	-	TRBJ1-1	CASKGSNTEAFF	TGTGCCAGCAAAGGATCGAACACTGAAGCTTTCTTT
-	TRBV6-1	TRBD1	TRBJ1-4	CASNKDRGSEKLFF	TGTGCCAGCAATAAAGACAGGGGAAGTGAAAAACTGTTTTTT
many	TRBV6-1	TRBD2	TRBJ2-1	CASSPGTSVYNEQFF	TGTGCCAGCAGTCCAGGGACTAGCGTGTACAATGAGCAGTTCTTC